These T cell receptor beta chains were read from a single sample in a study of cytomegalovirus exposure and HLA in healthy donors. The repertoire was sequenced with immunoSEQ multiplex PCR; TCRdb's copy has only in-frame clones and lacks some. Here the sample spans 250,000 to 350,000 clones, 80% to 90% being singletons. Sequences were obtained from PBMCs. The source of these receptors is a woman younger than 35 in good health and CMV-seronegative. Each CDR3 is given with its conserved first and last residue. Rows give clone size only sometimes, using once, few, many, or a class for an expanded clone.

clone_size v_call cdr3_aa
- TRBV7-9 CASSFLVYEQYF
- TRBV4-2 CASSQDLAGGTDTQYF
- TRBV18 CASSPPTGTEAFF
- TRBV4-1 CASSQATGTGSYEQYF
- TRBV11-2 CASSLGAGGYQETQYF
- TRBV27 CASSLLGGYNEQFF
- TRBV5-1 CASRQTGYGYTF
few TRBV27 CASSFTVSSYNSPLHF
- TRBV6-6 CASTPSGGSHEQYF
- TRBV6-6 CASRQGSQPQHF
- TRBV9 CASSDRQGMNTEAFF
- TRBV6-1 CASRSGTAIYEQYF
- TRBV13 CASSPGRAWTGEGAYGYTF
- TRBV27 CASRGEGVTGELFF
- TRBV10-3 CAISGGQGVTEAFF
- TRBV9 CASSGWTGVSTEAFF
- TRBV5-4 CASSFGGDGTGVRDEKLFF
- TRBV6-5 CASSLTANTEAFF
- TRBV4-1 CASGGGPQETQYF
once TRBV6-4 CASEFRALEDGYTF